This T cell receptor (beta chain) originates from a study of cytomegalovirus exposure and HLA in healthy donors. This clone has only a few counts. Its antigen is still unknown. V shed 5 bases and J 0 bases; nucleotides not matched to a gene: 7. CDR1 and CDR2 (germline): SGHVS, FNYEAQ. This CDR3 is built from 15 residues. Overall study findings and caveats: In vitro checks showed that a few CMV-associated chains really do target CMV antigens. Association with HLA alleles at 0.05 false discovery rate was found for 15,000 to 20,000 TCR beta sequences in a later analysis. When analyzed later, a missense DCLRE1C variant was found to be linked to TCR beta V- and J-gene trimming.

The PCR employed 60 Vbeta primers together with 13 Jbeta primers. In the original analysis: In a later analysis, approximately 80 million unique TCR beta chains included roughly 11 million shared by two or more donors. The protocol was immunoSEQ multiplex PCR, while the TCRdb copy is restricted to in-frame clones and leaves out a portion. Clonal size and the V and J genes are those of that table, whereas D and trimming came from the DNA. The table includes about 150,000 clones, over 60% detected once. V usage is TRBV7-6 and J usage is TRBJ2-7; 7 bases map to TRBD2. Sequencing was done on a sample of PBMCs. The receptor was derived from a woman between 25 and 40 years old in good health and CMV-seropositive. In DNA form, the CDR3 reads TGTGCCAGCAGCCCCTCGGGCGGGGGCTCCTACGAGCAGTACTTC. Translating it yields CASSPSGGGSYEQYF. The whole variable domain, remainder taken from reference TRBV7-6 and TRBJ2-7, is GAGVSQSPRYKVTKRGQDVALRCDPISGHVSLYWYRQALGQGPEFLTYFNYEAQQDKSGLPNDRFSAERPEGSISTLTIQRTEQRDSAMYRCASSPSGGGSYEQYFGPGTRLTVT.